These T cell receptor beta chains were read from a single sample in a study of cytomegalovirus exposure and HLA in healthy donors. Sequenced by immunoSEQ multiplex PCR; TCRdb stores in-frame clones only, minus some. The sample includes approximately 180,000 clones, about four fifths seen only once; the top ten take approximately 1.8%. Input material: PBMCs. The receptors stem from a man between 18 and 35 years old in good health and CMV-seronegative. Each CDR3 is given with its conserved first and last residue. A D gene is named only where the DNA matches it firmly. Part of the rows lack a size; the others show once, few, many or a class for expanded clones.

cdr3_length: 15
clone_size: NA
j_call: TRBJ2-3
d_call: NA
v_call: TRBV7-9
cdr3_nt: TGTGCCAGCAGCCGAGGGGGACGGAACACAGATACGCAGTATTTT
cdr3_aa: CASSRGGRNTDTQYF

cdr3_length: 15
clone_size: NA
j_call: TRBJ2-2
d_call: TRBD1
v_call: TRBV28
cdr3_nt: TGTGCCAGCAGTCTTGTAGGGACAGGGACCGGGGAGCTGTTTTTT
cdr3_aa: CASSLVGTGTGELFF

cdr3_length: 13
clone_size: NA
j_call: TRBJ2-7
d_call: NA
v_call: TRBV29-1
cdr3_nt: TGCAGCGTTCCTGGACAGAGCTCCTACGAGCAGTACTTC
cdr3_aa: CSVPGQSSYEQYF

cdr3_length: 15
clone_size: NA
j_call: TRBJ2-3
d_call: TRBD1
v_call: TRBV6-1
cdr3_nt: TGTGCCAGCAGTGGGGAGACAGGGGGCCCAGATACGCAGTATTTT
cdr3_aa: CASSGETGGPDTQYF

cdr3_length: 16
clone_size: NA
j_call: TRBJ1-1
d_call: NA
v_call: TRBV5-4
cdr3_nt: TGTGCCAGCAGCTTGGAGTACCCATCAACCCACTCTGAAGCTTTCTTT
cdr3_aa: CASSLEYPSTHSEAFF

cdr3_length: 16
clone_size: NA
j_call: TRBJ2-1
d_call: TRBD2
v_call: TRBV6-4
cdr3_nt: TGTGCCAGCAGTGATAGGGCGGGAGGTCATACAAGTGAGCAGTTCTTC
cdr3_aa: CASSDRAGGHTSEQFF

cdr3_length: 14
clone_size: NA
j_call: TRBJ1-6
d_call: NA
v_call: TRBV7-9
cdr3_nt: TGTGCCAGCAGCTTAGTGGCAGTACAATCACCCCTCCACTTT
cdr3_aa: CASSLVAVQSPLHF

cdr3_length: 15
clone_size: NA
j_call: TRBJ2-7
d_call: TRBD2
v_call: TRBV9
cdr3_nt: TGTGCCAGCAGCGGAGAGAGCGGGAGTCTCCACGAGCAGTACTTC
cdr3_aa: CASSGESGSLHEQYF

cdr3_length: 14
clone_size: NA
j_call: TRBJ2-1
d_call: TRBD2
v_call: TRBV4-3
cdr3_nt: TGCGCCAGCAGCCTCCCCGGGCGGGAGGATGAGCAGTTCTTC
cdr3_aa: CASSLPGREDEQFF

cdr3_length: 15
clone_size: NA
j_call: TRBJ2-3
d_call: NA
v_call: TRBV5-4
cdr3_nt: TGTGCCAGCAGCTTGGCTACCCCTAGCACAGATACGCAGTATTTT
cdr3_aa: CASSLATPSTDTQYF

cdr3_length: 14
clone_size: NA
j_call: TRBJ2-7
d_call: NA
v_call: TRBV7-9
cdr3_nt: TGTGCCAGCAGCTTAGGGGACATAGCTTACGAGCAGTACTTC
cdr3_aa: CASSLGDIAYEQYF

cdr3_length: 13
clone_size: NA
j_call: TRBJ1-1
d_call: TRBD1
v_call: TRBV5-4
cdr3_nt: TGTGCCAGCAGCTCCAGGGGGGCCACTGAAGCTTTCTTT
cdr3_aa: CASSSRGATEAFF

cdr3_length: 16
clone_size: once
j_call: TRBJ1-6
d_call: TRBD1
v_call: TRBV5-5
cdr3_nt: TGTGCCAGCAGCGTATTCGACACAGGGGGCCGATCACCCCTCCACTTT
cdr3_aa: CASSVFDTGGRSPLHF

cdr3_length: 12
clone_size: NA
j_call: TRBJ2-7
d_call: TRBD1
v_call: TRBV29-1
cdr3_nt: TGCAGCGGCACTGGGACAGGGGACGAGCAGTACTTC
cdr3_aa: CSGTGTGDEQYF

cdr3_length: 15
clone_size: NA
j_call: TRBJ2-7
d_call: NA
v_call: TRBV10-3
cdr3_nt: TGTGCCATCAGCCAACAGGGAGATGCCAGGGGCGAGCAGTACTTC
cdr3_aa: CAISQQGDARGEQYF

cdr3_length: 12
clone_size: once
j_call: TRBJ2-5
d_call: NA
v_call: TRBV5-4
cdr3_nt: TGTGCCAGCTTCAGGGATTCGGAGACCCAGTACTTC
cdr3_aa: CASFRDSETQYF

cdr3_length: 15
clone_size: NA
j_call: TRBJ2-6
d_call: NA
v_call: TRBV18
cdr3_nt: TGTGCCAGCTCACCAATCGTCTCTGGGGCCAACGTCCTGACTTTC
cdr3_aa: CASSPIVSGANVLTF

cdr3_length: 13
clone_size: few
j_call: TRBJ2-7
d_call: NA
v_call: TRBV29-1
cdr3_nt: TGCAGCGTTGAAGATTCAGAAGTCTACGAGCAGTACTTC
cdr3_aa: CSVEDSEVYEQYF

cdr3_length: 17
clone_size: NA
j_call: TRBJ2-3
d_call: TRBD1
v_call: TRBV13
cdr3_nt: TGTGCCAGCAGCCCCTACTCAGGGGGACAGGGCACAGATACGCAGTATTTT
cdr3_aa: CASSPYSGGQGTDTQYF

cdr3_length: 13
clone_size: NA
j_call: TRBJ2-7
d_call: TRBD1
v_call: TRBV28
cdr3_nt: TGTGCCAGCAGTGACCAGGGGGTTTACGAGCAGTACTTC
cdr3_aa: CASSDQGVYEQYF

cdr3_length: 15
clone_size: once
j_call: TRBJ2-2
d_call: NA
v_call: TRBV25-1
cdr3_nt: TGTGCCAGCAGTGCCAGGTTGGGGGCCACCGGGGAGCTGTTTTTT
cdr3_aa: CASSARLGATGELFF

cdr3_length: 15
clone_size: NA
j_call: TRBJ2-1
d_call: TRBD1
v_call: TRBV27
cdr3_nt: TGTGCCAGCAGTTTACCCACAGGGGGCTACAATGAGCAGTTCTTC
cdr3_aa: CASSLPTGGYNEQFF

cdr3_length: 14
clone_size: NA
j_call: TRBJ1-2
d_call: NA
v_call: TRBV29-1
cdr3_nt: TGCAGCGTTGAAGGGCAGGGGCGGGGGTATGGCTACACCTTC
cdr3_aa: CSVEGQGRGYGYTF

cdr3_length: 15
clone_size: few
j_call: TRBJ2-1
d_call: NA
v_call: TRBV11-2
cdr3_nt: TGTGCCAGCAGCTTAACGGGTCAGTCCTACAATGAGCAGTTCTTC
cdr3_aa: CASSLTGQSYNEQFF

cdr3_length: 13
clone_size: NA
j_call: TRBJ1-4
d_call: NA
v_call: TRBV7-9
cdr3_nt: TGTGCCAGCAGCGAACCGAGCGGGGGAAAACTGTTTTTT
cdr3_aa: CASSEPSGGKLFF

cdr3_length: 15
clone_size: NA
j_call: TRBJ2-3
d_call: TRBD2
v_call: TRBV9
cdr3_nt: TGTGCCAGCAGCCCCCAAGGGCGGGAGGGAGATACGCAGTATTTT
cdr3_aa: CASSPQGREGDTQYF

cdr3_length: 16
clone_size: NA
j_call: TRBJ1-4
d_call: NA
v_call: TRBV14
cdr3_nt: TGTGCCAGCAGCCAAGAGTTTTCGGGTCCTAATGAAAAACTGTTTTTT
cdr3_aa: CASSQEFSGPNEKLFF

cdr3_length: 14
clone_size: NA
j_call: TRBJ2-1
d_call: NA
v_call: TRBV18
cdr3_nt: TGTGCCAGCTCACGACAGGTCACGGTCAATGAGCAGTTCTTC
cdr3_aa: CASSRQVTVNEQFF

cdr3_length: 15
clone_size: NA
j_call: TRBJ1-1
d_call: NA
v_call: TRBV2
cdr3_nt: TGTGCCAGCAGGAAGGAGCAGGGGCTGATCACTGAAGCTTTCTTT
cdr3_aa: CASRKEQGLITEAFF

cdr3_length: 14
clone_size: NA
j_call: TRBJ2-5
d_call: NA
v_call: TRBV7-2
cdr3_nt: TGTGCCAGCAGCTCCCAATCCGGCGGGGAGACCCAGTACTTC
cdr3_aa: CASSSQSGGETQYF

cdr3_length: 17
clone_size: NA
j_call: TRBJ2-7
d_call: TRBD1
v_call: TRBV7-6
cdr3_nt: TGTGCCAGCAGCTTAGTTATTGGGACAGGGCTGCCCTACGAGCAGTACTTC
cdr3_aa: CASSLVIGTGLPYEQYF